The entry that follows covers one T cell receptor (beta chain) sequence. This entry is derived from a study of blood T cell repertoires in COVID-19. For the study at large: Samples came from the United States, Italy and Spain, spanning acute and convalescent COVID-19. Sources were T cells, B-cell-depleted T cells, or PBMCs; the material itself was cDNA or gDNA.

The CDR3 consists of 13 residues. Germline V gives CDR1 SGHDN, CDR2 FVKESK. The V end was cut by 4 bases, the J end by 4 bases, with 10 bases between. Original data processing: Using reference gene primer amplification, nucleated cell counts were estimated. Measured with immunoSEQ multiplex PCR; TCRdb has only the in-frame clones, and not every one. The DNA was the basis for D and trimming; V, J and clone size are from that table. Found here are 100,000 or so clones, about 85% of them singletons; the top ten hold around 1.9%. This chain joins TRBV14 and TRBJ1-2; D is unresolved. The sequence came from a woman in her 70s with active or convalescent COVID-19. The sample was peripheral blood. The CDR3 spells CASSRIPGYGYTF. CDR3 DNA: TGTGCCAGCAGCCGAATACCAGGCTATGGCTACACCTTC.